The 2 T cell receptor beta chains below all came from one sample that was sequenced in a study of blood T cell repertoires in COVID-19 (dated by TCRdb to 2020 to 2022). The library came from the immunoSEQ multiplex PCR assay. The table comes from immuneACCESS by way of TCRdb, which keeps in-frame sequences with V and J called. Part of the clones is missing from these tables; in studies checked, under half for an unresolved V gene and the rest for unknown reasons. This sample lists 70,000 or so clones; approximately 90% were detected once. The ten largest clones take up around 6.7% of the sample. Sequencing was performed on peripheral blood. The receptors originated from a woman aged 80 or over with active COVID-19.

This chain joins TRBV5-1 and TRBJ2-1, with TRBD2 matching over 14 bases. The CDR3 loop spans 19 amino acids. With V trimmed by 1 base and J by 1 base, 7 bases remained unmatched. CDR1 is SGHRS and CDR2 is YFSETQ in the germline V gene. CDR3 coding DNA: TGCGCCAGCAGCTTGTCCGGGACTAGCGGGAGTTGGTCCTACAATGAGCAGTTCTTC. It specifies CASSLSGTSGSWSYNEQFF.

This clone was counted between two and nine times. V and J are TRBV18 and TRBJ2-7; 12 bases agree with TRBD2. Germline V gene sequence: CDR1 KGHSH, CDR2 LQKENI. Trimming at V came to 2 bases and at J to 6 bases, leaving 5 bases not matched to a gene. The CDR3 sequence is 15 residues long. The CDR3 DNA follows: TGTGCCAGCTCACCAACTAGCGGGAGGACACCCGAGCAGTACTTC. This codes for CASSPTSGRTPEQYF. Looking up the rest from reference TRBV18 and TRBJ2-7 gives the full variable domain: NAGVMQNPRHLVRRRGQEARLRCSPMKGHSHVYWYRQLPEEGLKFMVYLQKENIIDESGMPKERFSAEFPKEGPSILRIQQVVRGDSAAYFCASSPTSGRTPEQYFGPGTRLTVT.